This record looks at one T cell receptor (beta chain) sequence and its context. Its recognized antigen is unknown. No clone much larger than this one lies a single base away; base qualities are absent. These data are taken from a study of blood T cell repertoires in COVID-19 (TCRdb year 2020). About the investigation overall: Samples covering the acute and convalescent phases of COVID-19 were provided by collaborators in the United States, Italy and Spain. The prospective study material was composed of cDNA or gDNA derived from T cells, B-cell-depleted T cells, or PBMCs. Subjects who had been exposed to COVID-19, were actively infected with it, or had recovered from it provided the deeply sampled blood TCRbeta repertoires that made up the dataset. A freely available public database, intended as a resource for researchers studying the immune response to SARS-CoV-2, is where the repertoires were released. Samples came from the ongoing ImmuneRACE study (first 160 participants) plus 1,254 subjects from 6 global collaborators. A de-identified subject ID, COVID-19 status, age in years and sex were almost always included in the sample metadata. HLA class I and class II types, where available, came from metadata supplied by the sample provider rather than from assay-based typing.

Trimming accounts for 0 bases at V and 4 bases at J, while the number of junction bases matched to no gene is 8. The CDR3 spans 15 residues, from the cysteine through the phenylalanine. Only the CDR3 DNA stays, 45 bases, in frame from base 1. CDR1 and CDR2, looked up from the germline V gene (reference sequence), are GTSNPN and SVGIG. A second Seattle source provided samples from volunteer blood donors who had recovered from COVID-19. Each collaborating institution followed its own protocols to collect whole blood in K2EDTA tubes. For TCRbeta analysis, collaborator samples were shipped as frozen whole blood, as isolated PBMCs, or as DNA extracted from either sample type. TCRbeta CDR3 regions were amplified from genomic DNA using the immunoSEQ Assay, a bias-controlled multiplex PCR. In the original analysis: Within the assay, amplification of reference gene primers was used to estimate how many nucleated cells each sample contained. Sequence reads were collapsed and filtered to measure the absolute abundance of every unique TCRbeta CDR3 rearrangement. For each sample, productive Simpson clonality was calculated by taking the square root of Simpson's diversity index across productive rearrangements. Sourced from immuneACCESS, this table was stored by TCRdb with only in-frame sequences that have V and J called. A share of the clones is absent; for the studies checked, an unresolved V gene accounts for under half, and the remainder has no known explanation. The V and J calls and the clone size are those of that table, but D and trimming were determined from the DNA. This sample comprises about 310,000 clones, 80% to 90% of them detected only once. The ten biggest clones cover approximately 7.8% of the sample.

General findings and caveats noted by the study authors: How much clinical and demographic metadata was included differed by source and by participant, and the metadata was provided uncurated.

The clonotype comes from a woman in her fifties or sixties who had recovered from COVID-19. Sequencing was done on a sample of peripheral blood. Here the chain combines TRBV30 and TRBJ2-5, with 7 junctional bases fitting TRBD2. The CDR3 protein: CAWSVLGGRRETQYF. At the DNA level, the sequence is TGTGCCTGGAGTGTACTAGGCGGGAGAAGAGAGACCCAGTACTTC.